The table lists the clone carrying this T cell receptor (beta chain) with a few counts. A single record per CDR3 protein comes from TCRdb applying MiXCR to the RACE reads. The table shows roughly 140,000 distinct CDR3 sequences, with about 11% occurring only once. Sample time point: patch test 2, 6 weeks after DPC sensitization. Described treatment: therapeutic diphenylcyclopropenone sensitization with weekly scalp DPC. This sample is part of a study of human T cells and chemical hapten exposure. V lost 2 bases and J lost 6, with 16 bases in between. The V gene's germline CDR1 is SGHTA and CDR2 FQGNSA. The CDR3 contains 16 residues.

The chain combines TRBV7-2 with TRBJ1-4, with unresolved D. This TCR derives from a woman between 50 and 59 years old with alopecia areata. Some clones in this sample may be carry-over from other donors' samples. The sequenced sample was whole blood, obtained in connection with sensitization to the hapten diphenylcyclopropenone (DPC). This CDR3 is CASSLSGGGKDEKLFF. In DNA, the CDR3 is TGTGCCAGCAGCTTATCTGGCGGAGGGAAGGATGAAAAACTGTTTTTT.